This passage covers 19 T cell receptor beta chains from one sample sequenced in a study of cytomegalovirus exposure and HLA in healthy donors. The PCR was carried out with 60 Vbeta primers and 13 Jbeta primers. Assay used: immunoSEQ multiplex PCR; TCRdb lists only in-frame clones, some missing. The table lists around 150,000 clones, around 84% of them singletons. Specimen: PBMCs. The receptor source for this set is a man younger than 35 in good health and CMV-seropositive.

V and J are TRBV5-1 and TRBJ1-1; maybe TRBD1 (6 bases). CDR3 length: 15 residues. Germline-derived CDR1 and CDR2 are SGHRS and YFSETQ. Between the trimmed V and J ends, which lost 2 bases and 4 bases, there was a span of 15 bases. The CDR3: CASSLGAGVGTEAFF. The CDR3, as DNA: TGCGCCAGCAGCTTAGGGGCAGGGGTTGGCACTGAAGCTTTCTTT.

The genes are TRBV28 and TRBJ1-1; 7 bases are shared with TRBD1. CDR3 length: 14 amino acids. V dropped 7 bases and J dropped 4; count of bases not matched to a gene: 9. CDR1 is MDHEN, CDR2 SYDVKM, per germline. CDR3 sequence: CASKSGGQGTEAFF. CDR3 coding DNA: TGTGCCAGCAAGTCAGGGGGGCAAGGCACTGAAGCTTTCTTT.

The chain joins TRBV6-4 to TRBJ2-7; TRBD1 aligns across 12 bases. CDR1 MRHNA and CDR2 SNTAGT come from the germline V gene. With V trimmed by 7 bases and J by 3 bases, 4 bases remained unmatched. The CDR3 spans 14 residues. The CDR3 nucleotides are TGTGCCAGCACTGGGACAGGGGGCGGCTACGAGCAGTACTTC. This codes for CASTGTGGGYEQYF.

The chain links TRBV5-1 to TRBJ2-4; 9 bases map to TRBD2. The germline V gene has CDR1 SGHRS and CDR2 YFSETQ. This CDR3 is built from 14 residues. J lost 12 bases, V lost 0 bases, and 7 bases had no gene match. The CDR3 DNA reads as TGCGCCAGCAGCTTGGGCCAGCGGGAGGACAGTCAGTACTTC. This codes for CASSLGQREDSQYF.

V and J are TRBV5-5 and TRBJ1-1; D gene ambiguous. The V end was cut by 4 bases, the J end by 1 base, with 11 bases between. The CDR3 has 14 residues. Germline CDR1 and CDR2: SGHKS and YYEKEE (reference sequence). The CDR3 nucleotides are TGTGCCAGCAGCCCCCTTAGCTGGAACACTGAAGCTTTCTTT. Protein sequence: CASSPLSWNTEAFF.

The CDR3 protein is CASSLGGKAFF. The CDR3 coding sequence is TGTGCCAGCAGCTTAGGAGGAAAAGCTTTCTTT. J is TRBJ1-1 and V is TRBV5-6; D remains unclear. CDR1 and CDR2 from the germline V gene are SGHDT and YYEEEE. The V end lost 2 bases, the J end lost 9 bases, and 8 bases lay between the germline ends. The CDR3 extends over 11 amino acids.

The V gene is TRBV14, the J gene TRBJ1-6, with 8 bases matching TRBD1. This CDR3 spans 17 amino acids. Germline loops: CDR1 SGHDN, CDR2 FVKESK. The J segment lost 2 bases and the V segment lost 0 bases, leaving 3 bases of the junction unmatched. The CDR3 DNA is TGTGCCAGCAGCCAAGAGGACAGGGTCGCCTATAATTCACCCCTCCACTTT. Protein product: CASSQEDRVAYNSPLHF.

The V call is TRBV4-1, the J call TRBJ2-7; D is unclear. Germline V gene sequence: CDR1 MGHRA, CDR2 YSYEKL. The CDR3 length is 14 residues. Trimming shortened V by 2 bases and J by 5 bases, and 13 bases separated the two germline ends. This CDR3 is CASSQLNSANEQYF. In nucleotides, the CDR3 is TGCGCCAGCAGCCAACTCAACTCCGCCAACGAGCAGTACTTC.

V and J are TRBV6-6 and TRBJ1-2; D ambiguous. The ends were cut back, 0 bases at V and 8 bases at J, with 19 bases in the middle. The CDR3 sequence is 16 residues long. Germline CDR1 and CDR2: MNHNY and SVGAGI (reference sequence). Here the CDR3 DNA reads TGTGCCAGCAGTTACTCGATCAGCTCGGGAGGGTACGGCTACACCTTC. It codes for CASSYSISSGGYGYTF.

This clone appeared once. V is TRBV2 and J is TRBJ2-2, with 8 bases matching TRBD1. The germline CDR1 and CDR2 sequences are SNHLY and FYNNEI. The CDR3 runs 17 residues. V dropped 7 bases and J dropped 3; count of bases not matched to a gene: 13. The CDR3, as DNA: TGTGCCAGCACCCCCCGGGGGACAGGACGGGACACCGGGGAGCTGTTTTTT. Protein product: CASTPRGTGRDTGELFF.

The chain is built from TRBV4-2 and TRBJ1-5, with D perhaps TRBD1 (5 bases). This CDR3 is built from 16 residues. The V and J ends lost 0 bases and 0 bases respectively, with 9 bases between them. Germline-derived CDR1 and CDR2 are LGHNA and YNFKEQ. In nucleotides, the CDR3 is TGTGCCAGCAGCCAAGATCAGGGAAATAGCAATCAGCCCCAGCATTTT. It is translated as CASSQDQGNSNQPQHF.

The count of this clone is one. The chain combines TRBV7-9 with TRBJ1-1; 8 positions match TRBD1. V was clipped by 6 bases and J by 6 bases; unmatched bases: 12. The V gene's germline CDR1 is SEHNR and CDR2 FQNEAQ (reference sequence). This CDR3 is 15 amino acids long. In nucleotides, the CDR3 is TGTGCCAGCAGTTTTTCGACAGGGGTGGTCGCTGAAGCTTTCTTT. Translating it yields CASSFSTGVVAEAFF.

The chain couples TRBV29-1 to TRBJ2-2, with D possibly matching TRBD1 (6 bases). The CDR3 has 16 residues. Trimming left V 4 bases short and J 6 bases short, with 21 bases between. Germline V gene sequence: CDR1 SQVTM, CDR2 ANQGSEA. CDR3: CSVAFLQGLSAGELFF. The CDR3 DNA sequence: TGCAGCGTTGCCTTTCTGCAGGGGTTATCGGCCGGGGAGCTGTTTTTT.

Written as DNA, the CDR3 is TGTGCCTGGAGTGTAGGCCCCACTAATGGCTACACCTTC. Its protein product is CAWSVGPTNGYTF. The chain joins TRBV30 to TRBJ1-2, with no clear D. Trimming removed 0 bases at V and 6 bases at J, with 11 bases between. Germline V gene lookup returns CDR1 GTSNPN and CDR2 SVGIG (reference sequence). This CDR3 is built from 13 residues.

Regarding this clone: Its ends do not fully match the called genes, so a read error is possible. CDR3 in amino acids: CSVEGQSNEKLFF. CDR3 sequence (DNA): TGCAGCGTCGAAGGACAGTCTAATGAAAAACTGTTTTTT. The rearrangement joins TRBV29-1 to TRBJ1-4, with D possibly TRBD1 on 6 matching bases. CDR1 is SQVTM and CDR2 is ANQGSEA in the germline V gene. The length of the CDR3 is 13 residues.

The V and J genes are TRBV7-2 and TRBJ2-5, with 11 bases aligning to TRBD2. Germline V gene lookup returns CDR1 SGHTA and CDR2 FQGNSA. This CDR3 comprises 15 residues. Trimming took 3 bases from V and 2 from J; bases not matched to a gene: 2. The DNA of the CDR3 is TGTGCCAGCAGCTTTGCTAGCGGGGGGCAAGAGACCCAGTACTTC. Its protein is CASSFASGGQETQYF.

V is TRBV5-4 and J is TRBJ1-1; no definite D call. V lost 7 bases and J lost 0, with 10 bases in between. There are 13 residues in the CDR3. The germline CDR1 and CDR2 sequences are SGHNT and YYREEE (reference sequence). The DNA for the CDR3 is TGTGCCAGCTCTAGAACCTTGAACACTGAAGCTTTCTTT. Translated, it gives CASSRTLNTEAFF. Looking up the rest from reference TRBV5-4 and TRBJ1-1 gives the full variable domain: ETGVTQSPTHLIKTRGQQVTLRCSSQSGHNTVSWYQQALGQGPQFIFQYYREEENGRGNFPPRFSGLQFPNYSSELNVNALELDDSALYLCASSRTLNTEAFFGQGTRLTVV.

The genes are TRBV11-3 and TRBJ2-7, with D perhaps matching TRBD2 (5 bases). V dropped 1 base and J dropped 2 bases, with 9 bases sitting between them. The CDR3 sequence is 14 residues long. Germline V gene lookup returns CDR1 SGHNT and CDR2 YENEEA. CDR3 sequence: CASSLGRGPYEQYF. Here the CDR3 DNA reads TGTGCCAGCAGCTTAGGACGCGGGCCCTACGAGCAGTACTTC.

The genes are TRBV5-1 and TRBJ2-7; TRBD1 aligns across 10 bases. This CDR3 contains 14 residues. V lost 4 bases and J lost 5; bases outside the gene matches: 6. Germline-derived CDR1 and CDR2 are SGHRS and YFSETQ. CDR3 DNA: TGCGCCAGCAGCCCTGGACAGGGGGTTGACGAGCAGTACTTC. Its translation is CASSPGQGVDEQYF.